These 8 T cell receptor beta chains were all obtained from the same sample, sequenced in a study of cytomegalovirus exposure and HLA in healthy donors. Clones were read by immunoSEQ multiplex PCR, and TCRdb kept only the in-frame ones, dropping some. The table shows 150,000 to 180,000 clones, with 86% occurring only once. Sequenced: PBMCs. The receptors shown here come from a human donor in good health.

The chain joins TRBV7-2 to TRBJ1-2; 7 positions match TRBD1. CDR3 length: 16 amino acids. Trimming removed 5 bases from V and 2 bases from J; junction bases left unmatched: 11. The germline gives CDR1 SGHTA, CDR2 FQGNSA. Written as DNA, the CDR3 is TGTGCCAGCAGCCCGGAACCGGGACAGAGGAACTATGGCTACACCTTC. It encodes CASSPEPGQRNYGYTF.

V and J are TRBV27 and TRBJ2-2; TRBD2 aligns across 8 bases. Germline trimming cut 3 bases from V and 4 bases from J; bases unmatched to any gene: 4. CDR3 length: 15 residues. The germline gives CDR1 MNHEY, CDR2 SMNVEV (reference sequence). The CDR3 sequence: CASSFRTSLTGELFF. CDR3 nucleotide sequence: TGTGCCAGCAGTTTCCGGACTAGCCTCACCGGGGAGCTGTTTTTT.

CDR3 protein: CSVEDRQRDYGYTF. CDR3 nucleotides: TGCAGCGTTGAAGATCGACAGCGTGACTATGGCTACACCTTC. The chain couples TRBV29-1 to TRBJ1-2; D is possibly TRBD1 (5 bases). The CDR3 extends over 14 amino acids. V lost 0 bases and J lost 3, with 11 bases in between. Germline CDR1 SQVTM, CDR2 ANQGSEA. Variable domain in full (rest from reference TRBV29-1 and TRBJ1-2): SAVISQKPSRDICQRGTSLTIQCQVDSQVTMMFWYRQQPGQSLTLIATANQGSEATYESGFVIDKFPISRPNLTFSTLTVSNMSPEDSSIYLCSVEDRQRDYGYTFGSGTRLTVV.

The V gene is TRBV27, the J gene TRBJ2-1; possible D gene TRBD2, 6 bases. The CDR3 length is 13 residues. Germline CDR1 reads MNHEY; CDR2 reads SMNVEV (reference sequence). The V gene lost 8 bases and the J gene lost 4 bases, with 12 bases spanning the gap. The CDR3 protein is CASSGVPYNEQFF. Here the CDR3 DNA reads TGTGCCAGCTCGGGAGTCCCTTACAATGAGCAGTTCTTC.

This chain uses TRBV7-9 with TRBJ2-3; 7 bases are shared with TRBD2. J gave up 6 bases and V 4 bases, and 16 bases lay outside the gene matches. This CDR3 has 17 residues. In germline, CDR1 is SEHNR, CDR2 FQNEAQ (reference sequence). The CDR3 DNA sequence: TGTGCCAGCAGCTCAAGACTAGCCCGAGCCCTAGTGGATACGCAGTATTTT. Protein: CASSSRLARALVDTQYF.

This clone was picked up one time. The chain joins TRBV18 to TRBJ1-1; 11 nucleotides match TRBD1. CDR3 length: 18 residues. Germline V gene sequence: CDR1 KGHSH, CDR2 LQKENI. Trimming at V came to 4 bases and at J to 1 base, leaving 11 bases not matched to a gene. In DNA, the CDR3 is TGTGCCAGCTCACGCAAAGGACAGGGGGCTACAAGGAACACTGAAGCTTTCTTT. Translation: CASSRKGQGATRNTEAFF.

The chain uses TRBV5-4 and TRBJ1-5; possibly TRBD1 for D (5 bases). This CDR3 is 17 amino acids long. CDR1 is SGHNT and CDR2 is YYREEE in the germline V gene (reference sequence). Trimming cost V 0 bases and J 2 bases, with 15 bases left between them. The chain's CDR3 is CASSLGWGGLGNQPQHF. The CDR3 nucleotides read TGTGCCAGCAGCTTGGGGTGGGGGGGACTCGGCAATCAGCCCCAGCATTTT. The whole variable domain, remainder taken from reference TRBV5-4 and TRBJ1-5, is ETGVTQSPTHLIKTRGQQVTLRCSSQSGHNTVSWYQQALGQGPQFIFQYYREEENGRGNFPPRFSGLQFPNYSSELNVNALELDDSALYLCASSLGWGGLGNQPQHFGDGTRLSIL.

This CDR3 is CASSSGFTPEQYF. The DNA for the CDR3 is TGTGCCAGTAGTAGCGGTTTTACCCCCGAGCAGTACTTC. The V call is TRBV19, the J call TRBJ2-7; D is undetermined. V lost 4 bases and J 6 bases, leaving 13 bases between the germline ends. This CDR3 contains 13 residues. The germline V gene has CDR1 LNHDA and CDR2 SQIVND (reference sequence).